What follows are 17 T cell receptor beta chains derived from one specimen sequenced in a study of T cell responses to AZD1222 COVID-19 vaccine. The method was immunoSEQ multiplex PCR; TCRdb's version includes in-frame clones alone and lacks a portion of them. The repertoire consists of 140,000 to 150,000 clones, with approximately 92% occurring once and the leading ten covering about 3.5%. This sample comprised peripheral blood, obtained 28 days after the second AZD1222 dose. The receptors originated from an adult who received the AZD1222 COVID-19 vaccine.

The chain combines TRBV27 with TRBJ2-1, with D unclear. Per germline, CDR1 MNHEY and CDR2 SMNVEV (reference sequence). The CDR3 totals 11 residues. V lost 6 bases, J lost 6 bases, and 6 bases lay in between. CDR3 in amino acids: CASRGFNEQFF. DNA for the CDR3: TGTGCCAGCAGGGGATTCAATGAGCAGTTCTTC.

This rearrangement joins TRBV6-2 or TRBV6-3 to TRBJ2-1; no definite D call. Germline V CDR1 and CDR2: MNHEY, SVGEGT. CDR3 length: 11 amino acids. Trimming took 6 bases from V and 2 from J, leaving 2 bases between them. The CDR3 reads CASSPYNEQFF. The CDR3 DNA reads TGTGCCAGCAGCCCCTACAATGAGCAGTTCTTC.

CDR3 DNA: TGTGCCAGCAGCTTGTCCGGTCGACTAGCGCCCGAGACCCAGTACTTC. It yields the protein CASSLSGRLAPETQYF. The chain employs TRBV7-7 and TRBJ2-5, with 8 bases identical to TRBD2. The CDR3 spans 16 residues. Losses at the gene ends were 3 bases for V and 5 bases for J; bases not matched to a gene: 11. Germline loops: CDR1 SSHAT, CDR2 FNYEAQ (reference sequence).

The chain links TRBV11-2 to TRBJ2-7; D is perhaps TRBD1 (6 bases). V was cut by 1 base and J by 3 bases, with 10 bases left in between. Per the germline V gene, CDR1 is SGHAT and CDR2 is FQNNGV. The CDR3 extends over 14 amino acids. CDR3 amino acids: CASSLGQVNYEQYF. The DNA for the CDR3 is TGTGCCAGCAGCTTAGGACAGGTAAACTACGAGCAGTACTTC. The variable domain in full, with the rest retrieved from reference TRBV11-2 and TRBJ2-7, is EAGVAQSPRYKIIEKRQSVAFWCNPISGHATLYWYQQILGQGPKLLIQFQNNGVVDDSQLPKDRFSAERLKGVDSTLKIQPAKLEDSAVYLCASSLGQVNYEQYFGPGTRLTVT.

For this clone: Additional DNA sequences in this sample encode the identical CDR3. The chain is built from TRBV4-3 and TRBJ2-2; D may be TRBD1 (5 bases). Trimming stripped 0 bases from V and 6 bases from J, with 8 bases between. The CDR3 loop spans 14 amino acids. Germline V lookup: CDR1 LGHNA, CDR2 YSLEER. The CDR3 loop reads CASSQDRDAGELFF. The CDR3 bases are TGCGCCAGCAGCCAAGACAGGGATGCCGGGGAGCTGTTTTTT.

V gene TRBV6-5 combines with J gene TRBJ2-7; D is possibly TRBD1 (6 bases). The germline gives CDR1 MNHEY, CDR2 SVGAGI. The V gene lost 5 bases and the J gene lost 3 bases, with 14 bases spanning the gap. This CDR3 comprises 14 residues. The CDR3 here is CASSTRQVYYEQYF. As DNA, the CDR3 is TGTGCCAGCAGTACACGACAGGTTTACTACGAGCAGTACTTC.

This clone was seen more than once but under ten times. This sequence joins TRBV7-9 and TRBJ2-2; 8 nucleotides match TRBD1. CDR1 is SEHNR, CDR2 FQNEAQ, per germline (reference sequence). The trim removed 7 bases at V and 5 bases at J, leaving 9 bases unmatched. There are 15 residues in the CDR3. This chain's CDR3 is CASIRTGSLTGELFF. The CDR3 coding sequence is TGTGCCAGCATCCGGACAGGGAGCCTGACCGGGGAGCTGTTTTTT.

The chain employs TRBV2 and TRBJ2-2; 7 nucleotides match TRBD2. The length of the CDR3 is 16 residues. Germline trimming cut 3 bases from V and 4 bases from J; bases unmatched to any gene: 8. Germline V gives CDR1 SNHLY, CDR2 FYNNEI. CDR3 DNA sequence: TGTGCCAGCAGTGATCCCGGCGGGAGTATCACCGGGGAGCTGTTTTTT. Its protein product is CASSDPGGSITGELFF.

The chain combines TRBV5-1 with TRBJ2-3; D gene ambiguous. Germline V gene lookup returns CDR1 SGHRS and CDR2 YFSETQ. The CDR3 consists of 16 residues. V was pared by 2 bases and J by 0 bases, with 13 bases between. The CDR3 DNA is TGCGCCAGCAGCTTCAACGGTCCCCCTAGCACAGATACGCAGTATTTT. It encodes CASSFNGPPSTDTQYF.

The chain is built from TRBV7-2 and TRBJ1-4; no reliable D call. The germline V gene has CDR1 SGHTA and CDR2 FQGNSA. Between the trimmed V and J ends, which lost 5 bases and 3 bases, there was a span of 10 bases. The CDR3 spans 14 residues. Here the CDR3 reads CASSPQRSNEKLFF. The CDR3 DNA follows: TGTGCCAGCAGCCCTCAGCGCTCTAATGAAAAACTGTTTTTT.

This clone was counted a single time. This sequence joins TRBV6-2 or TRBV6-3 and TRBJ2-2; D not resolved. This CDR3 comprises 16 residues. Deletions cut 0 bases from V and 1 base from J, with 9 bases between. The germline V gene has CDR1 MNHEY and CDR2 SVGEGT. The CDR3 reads CASSYSWQVNTGELFF. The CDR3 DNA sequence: TGTGCCAGCAGTTACTCATGGCAGGTGAACACCGGGGAGCTGTTTTTT.

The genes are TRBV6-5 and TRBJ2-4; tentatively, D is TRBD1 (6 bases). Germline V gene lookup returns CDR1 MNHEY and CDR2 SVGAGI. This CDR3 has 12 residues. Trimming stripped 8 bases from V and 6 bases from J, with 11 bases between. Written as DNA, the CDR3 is TGTGCCAGCGGGGGCAGAGGAAACATTCAGTACTTC. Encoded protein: CASGGRGNIQYF.

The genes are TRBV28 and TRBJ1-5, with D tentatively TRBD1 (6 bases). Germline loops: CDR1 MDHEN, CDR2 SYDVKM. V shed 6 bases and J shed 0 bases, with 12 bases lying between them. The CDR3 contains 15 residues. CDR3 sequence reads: CASRRGGYSNQPQHF. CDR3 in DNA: TGTGCCAGCAGGCGAGGGGGATATAGCAATCAGCCCCAGCATTTT.

CDR3 region: CASSLAGSTDTQYF. CDR3 nucleotide sequence: TGTGCCAGCAGTTTAGCGGGGTCCACAGATACGCAGTATTTT. The chain carries TRBV27 and TRBJ2-3; a possible D gene is TRBD2 (6 bases). Germline V gene lookup returns CDR1 MNHEY and CDR2 SMNVEV (reference sequence). The CDR3 length is 14 residues. Between the trimmed V and J ends, which lost 2 bases and 2 bases, there was a span of 8 bases.

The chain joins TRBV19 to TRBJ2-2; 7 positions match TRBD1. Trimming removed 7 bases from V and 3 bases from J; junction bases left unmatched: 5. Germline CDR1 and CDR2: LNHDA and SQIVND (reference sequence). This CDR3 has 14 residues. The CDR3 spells CASKGDSYTGELFF. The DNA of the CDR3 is TGTGCCAGTAAGGGGGACAGCTACACCGGGGAGCTGTTTTTT.

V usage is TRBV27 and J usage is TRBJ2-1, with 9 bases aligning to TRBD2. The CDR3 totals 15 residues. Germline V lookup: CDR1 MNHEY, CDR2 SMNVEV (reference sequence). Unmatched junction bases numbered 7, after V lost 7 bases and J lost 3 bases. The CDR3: CASTKLTSGYNEQFF. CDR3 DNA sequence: TGTGCCAGCACCAAACTGACTAGCGGCTACAATGAGCAGTTCTTC.

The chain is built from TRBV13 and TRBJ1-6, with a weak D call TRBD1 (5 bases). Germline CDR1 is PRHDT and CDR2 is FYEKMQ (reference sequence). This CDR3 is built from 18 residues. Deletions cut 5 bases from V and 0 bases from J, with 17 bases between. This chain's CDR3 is CASSRTTGPSSYNSPLHF. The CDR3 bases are TGTGCCAGCAGCCGCACAACAGGCCCTAGCTCCTATAATTCACCCCTCCACTTT.